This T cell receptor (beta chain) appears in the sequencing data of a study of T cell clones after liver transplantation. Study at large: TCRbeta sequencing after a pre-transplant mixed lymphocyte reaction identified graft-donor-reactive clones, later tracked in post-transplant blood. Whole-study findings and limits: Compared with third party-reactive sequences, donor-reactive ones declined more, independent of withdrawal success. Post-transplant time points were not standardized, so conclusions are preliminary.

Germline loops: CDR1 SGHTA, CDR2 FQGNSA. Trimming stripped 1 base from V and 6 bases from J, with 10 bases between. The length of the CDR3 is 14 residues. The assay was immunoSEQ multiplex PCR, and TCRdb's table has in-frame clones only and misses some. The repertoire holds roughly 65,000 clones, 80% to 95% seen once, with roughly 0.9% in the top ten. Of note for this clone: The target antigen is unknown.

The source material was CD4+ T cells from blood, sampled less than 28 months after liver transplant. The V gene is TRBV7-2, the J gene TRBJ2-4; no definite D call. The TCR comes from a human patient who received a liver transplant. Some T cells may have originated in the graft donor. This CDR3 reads CASSLEATTNIQYF. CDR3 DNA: TGTGCCAGCAGCTTAGAGGCTACCACAAACATTCAGTACTTC.